Listed below are T cell receptor beta chains from one sample, sequenced in a study of blood T cell repertoires in COVID-19. Sequencing was performed with immunoSEQ multiplex PCR; in TCRdb, only in-frame clones are kept and a portion is missing. The sample includes approximately 110,000 clones, approximately 80% of them seen just once. Sequences were obtained from peripheral blood. These receptors came from a woman in her 70s with acute or convalescent COVID-19. Each CDR3 is given with its conserved first and last residue. D genes are given only for firm matches. The size field is filled for only some rows; it gives once, few, many or a size class.

size,J,length,V,D,DNA,CDR3
-,TRBJ2-5,16,TRBV7-6,TRBD2,TGTGCCAGCAGCTTAGGGGGACTAGCGGGTAGAGAGACCCAGTACTTC,CASSLGGLAGRETQYF
-,TRBJ2-7,16,TRBV9,-,TGTGCCAGCAGCCCCTCCCCGGGCGCACTAGCCTACGAGCAGTACTTC,CASSPSPGALAYEQYF
-,TRBJ2-3,14,TRBV5-5,-,TGTGCCAGCAGCTTCGGTGTCGGAGAGGATACGCAGTATTTT,CASSFGVGEDTQYF
-,TRBJ2-7,13,TRBV7-8,-,TGTGCCAGCAGCTCCGGCGGAGGGCGGGAGCAGTACTTC,CASSSGGGREQYF
-,TRBJ1-6,14,TRBV6-5,TRBD1,TGTGCCAGCAGTACCGGGACAGGGCGGACACCCCTCCACTTT,CASSTGTGRTPLHF
-,TRBJ2-2,15,TRBV6-5,TRBD1,TGTGCCAGCAGGAGAGGGACAGGAAACACCGGGGAGCTGTTTTTT,CASRRGTGNTGELFF
-,TRBJ2-7,15,TRBV4-1,-,TGCGCCAGCAGCCAAGATCAGAAGGGGGCCTACGAGCAGTACTTC,CASSQDQKGAYEQYF
-,TRBJ2-7,13,TRBV13,TRBD2,TGTGCCAGCAGCTCGGCGGGACTATACGAGCAGTACTTC,CASSSAGLYEQYF
-,TRBJ2-5,16,TRBV7-2,TRBD2,TGTGCCAGCAGCCCCGTATGGCGGGAGGGCCGAGAGACCCAGTACTTC,CASSPVWREGRETQYF
few,TRBJ1-1,16,TRBV5-1,-,TGCGCCAGCAGCTTGAGTAGTACCCAAGGGGACACTGAAGCTTTCTTT,CASSLSSTQGDTEAFF
-,TRBJ2-1,16,TRBV7-9,-,TGTGCCAGCAGCTTAGGGAGGTCGGCCCCCTACAATGAGCAGTTCTTC,CASSLGRSAPYNEQFF
-,TRBJ2-2,14,TRBV6-5,TRBD1,TGTGCCAGTGACTCGGGACAGCACACCGGGGAGCTGTTTTTT,CASDSGQHTGELFF
-,TRBJ1-2,15,TRBV27,-,TGTGCCAGCAGTTTGCATGGGCAGGGGAAATTGGGCTACACCTTC,CASSLHGQGKLGYTF
-,TRBJ2-7,13,TRBV10-2,TRBD1,TGCGCCAGCAGGGGGACAGCTTTCTACGAGCAGTACTTC,CASRGTAFYEQYF
-,TRBJ1-3,15,TRBV5-1,-,TGCGCCAGCAGCTTGGGAACAGTCTCTGGAAACACCATATATTTT,CASSLGTVSGNTIYF
-,TRBJ1-1,14,TRBV9,-,TGTGCCAGCAGCCTGGGTCAGGTTAACACTGAAGCTTTCTTT,CASSLGQVNTEAFF
few,TRBJ1-4,14,TRBV30,TRBD1,TGTGCCTGGGGTGGACAGGGTGGATATGAAAAACTGTTTTTT,CAWGGQGGYEKLFF
-,TRBJ1-5,14,TRBV24-1,-,TGTGCCACCAGTGGAGGACAAGGCGGGGGTCCCCAGCATTTT,CATSGGQGGGPQHF
-,TRBJ1-1,13,TRBV13,-,TGTGCCAGCAGCTACCGACCGGGCACTGAAGCTTTCTTT,CASSYRPGTEAFF
-,TRBJ2-7,14,TRBV2,-,TGTGCCAGCAGCATGGCAGGAGGTGGCTACGAGCAGTACTTC,CASSMAGGGYEQYF
-,TRBJ2-3,14,TRBV6-5,-,TGTGCCAGCAGTTATGCGGGGAGCACAGATACGCAGTATTTT,CASSYAGSTDTQYF
-,TRBJ1-5,14,TRBV10-1,-,TGCGCCGGCAGGGCGGGAGGCGCGTCTCAGCCCCAGCATTTT,CAGRAGGASQPQHF
many,TRBJ2-2,16,TRBV6-4,TRBD1,TGTGCCAGCAGTGACCCGACAGGGGCGGAATCCGGGGAGCTGTTTTTT,CASSDPTGAESGELFF
-,TRBJ2-1,16,TRBV7-2,TRBD2,TGTGCCAGCAGCCACCGAGCTAGCGGAGGGAAATATGAGCAGTTCTTC,CASSHRASGGKYEQFF